The rows below give T cell receptor beta chains drawn from one sample of a study of T cell changes during pregnancy in multiple sclerosis. Produced via immunoSEQ multiplex PCR; TCRdb's table is partial and in-frame only. The table includes about 39,000 clones, roughly 90% detected once. This specimen was CD8+ T cells from peripheral blood mononuclear cells, taken before pregnancy. These receptors were obtained from a female donor with multiple sclerosis, enrolled in a pregnancy study. Both conserved end residues are part of each CDR3. D genes are given only for firm matches.

d_gene: NA
j_gene: TRBJ1-1
len: 13
v_gene: TRBV2
CDR3aa: CASSEAGALGTFF
CDR3nt: TGTGCCAGCAGTGAAGCGGGTGCCCTAGGAACTTTCTTT

d_gene: TRBD1
j_gene: TRBJ2-5
len: 14
v_gene: TRBV4-1
CDR3aa: CASSQGQGKETQYF
CDR3nt: TGCGCCAGCAGCCAAGGACAGGGAAAAGAGACCCAGTACTTC

d_gene: NA
j_gene: TRBJ1-5
len: 15
v_gene: TRBV6-6
CDR3aa: CASRSEEVGNQPQHF
CDR3nt: TGTGCCAGCCGGTCGGAGGAGGTGGGCAATCAGCCCCAGCATTTT

d_gene: TRBD2
j_gene: TRBJ2-3
len: 17
v_gene: TRBV7-2
CDR3aa: CASSPRLAGARTDTQYF
CDR3nt: TGTGCCAGCAGCCCCAGACTAGCGGGAGCACGCACAGATACGCAGTATTTT

d_gene: NA
j_gene: TRBJ1-1
len: 12
v_gene: TRBV27
CDR3aa: CASRSLNTEAFF
CDR3nt: TGTGCCTCCCGAAGCCTCAACACTGAAGCTTTCTTT

d_gene: TRBD2
j_gene: TRBJ2-5
len: 16
v_gene: TRBV19
CDR3aa: CASSISGGALQETQYF
CDR3nt: TGTGCCAGTAGTATCTCCGGGGGGGCCCTACAAGAGACCCAGTACTTC

d_gene: TRBD1
j_gene: TRBJ2-2
len: 15
v_gene: TRBV2
CDR3aa: CASTPTGERTGELFF
CDR3nt: TGTGCCAGCACCCCTACAGGGGAAAGGACCGGGGAGCTGTTTTTT

d_gene: NA
j_gene: TRBJ1-3
len: 16
v_gene: TRBV5-1
CDR3aa: CASSLDFGDTGNTIYF
CDR3nt: TGCGCCAGCAGCTTGGACTTCGGGGATACTGGAAACACCATATATTTT

d_gene: TRBD1
j_gene: TRBJ1-4
len: 17
v_gene: TRBV15
CDR3aa: CATSKHPRDRVEEKLFF
CDR3nt: TGTGCCACCAGCAAACATCCTCGGGACAGGGTTGAAGAAAAACTGTTTTTT

d_gene: NA
j_gene: TRBJ1-2
len: 14
v_gene: TRBV5-1
CDR3aa: CASSLAREAYGYTF
CDR3nt: TGCGCCAGCAGCTTGGCTCGGGAGGCCTATGGCTACACCTTC

d_gene: TRBD2
j_gene: TRBJ2-5
len: 15
v_gene: TRBV27
CDR3aa: CASSLLAGGPETQYF
CDR3nt: TGTGCCAGCAGTTTATTAGCGGGAGGGCCGGAGACCCAGTACTTC

d_gene: NA
j_gene: TRBJ1-1
len: 14
v_gene: TRBV6-5
CDR3aa: CASSYSRGATEAFF
CDR3nt: TGTGCCAGCAGTTACTCTAGGGGTGCCACTGAAGCTTTCTTT

d_gene: TRBD2
j_gene: TRBJ2-1
len: 16
v_gene: TRBV2
CDR3aa: CASSGPGTISSNEQFF
CDR3nt: TGTGCCAGCAGTGGGCCCGGGACTATTTCTTCCAATGAGCAGTTCTTC

d_gene: NA
j_gene: TRBJ1-1
len: 15
v_gene: TRBV5-8
CDR3aa: CASSLAPEPNTEAFF
CDR3nt: TGTGCCAGCAGCTTGGCCCCTGAGCCGAACACTGAAGCTTTCTTT

d_gene: NA
j_gene: TRBJ1-4
len: 16
v_gene: TRBV28
CDR3aa: CASSLKGLPFSEKLFF
CDR3nt: TGTGCCAGCAGTTTAAAGGGGCTCCCTTTCTCTGAAAAACTGTTTTTT

d_gene: NA
j_gene: TRBJ1-5
len: 14
v_gene: TRBV19
CDR3aa: CASSVRAGDQPQHF
CDR3nt: TGTGCCAGTAGCGTGCGAGCCGGGGATCAGCCCCAGCATTTT

d_gene: TRBD1
j_gene: TRBJ1-1
len: 12
v_gene: TRBV30
CDR3aa: CAWNRGRAEAFF
CDR3nt: TGTGCCTGGAACAGGGGGCGGGCTGAAGCTTTCTTT

d_gene: TRBD2
j_gene: TRBJ2-1
len: 18
v_gene: TRBV7-9
CDR3aa: CASSVSGTSGSRYNEQFF
CDR3nt: TGTGCCAGCAGCGTATCCGGGACTAGCGGGAGTAGGTACAATGAGCAGTTCTTC

d_gene: NA
j_gene: TRBJ2-2
len: 15
v_gene: TRBV5-1
CDR3aa: CASSPRDIITGELFF
CDR3nt: TGCGCCAGCAGCCCCCGGGACATTATCACCGGGGAGCTGTTTTTT